The 12 T cell receptor beta chains below come from one sample, sequenced in a study of blood T cell repertoires in COVID-19 (TCRdb year 2020). Libraries were built with the immunoSEQ multiplex PCR assay. Entries here come from immuneACCESS through TCRdb and include only in-frame sequences with V and J called. Some clones fail to appear in such tables; in the studies checked, an unresolved V gene covers under half of the shortfall, and the cause of the remainder is unknown. The sample contains roughly 160,000 clones, about 86% of them found a single time. Roughly 7% of the sample is held by the ten biggest clonotypes. Sample: peripheral blood. These TCRs come from a man between 45 and 60 years old with active or convalescent COVID-19.

The chain recombines TRBV6-6 with TRBJ1-5; 9 nucleotides agree with TRBD1. The V and J ends lost 2 bases and 6 bases, in that order; junction bases with no gene match: 8. Germline CDR1 and CDR2: MNHNY and SVGAGI (reference sequence). The CDR3 consists of 16 residues. Written as DNA, the CDR3 is TGTGCCAGCAGTTACCCTGGACAGGGGAAGCGTCAGCCCCAGCATTTT. Translated, it gives CASSYPGQGKRQPQHF.

The gene calls are TRBV5-5 and TRBJ2-5, with D perhaps matching TRBD2 (5 bases). Germline-derived CDR1 and CDR2 are SGHKS and YYEKEE (reference sequence). The CDR3 covers 13 residues. The V end was cut by 1 base, the J end by 3 bases, with 7 bases between. In nucleotides, the CDR3 is TGTGCCAGCAGCTTGTTTAGCGAAGAGACCCAGTACTTC. Its protein is CASSLFSEETQYF. Drawing the rest from reference TRBV5-5 and TRBJ2-5, the complete variable domain is DAGVTQSPTHLIKTRGQQVTLRCSPISGHKSVSWYQQVLGQGPQFIFQYYEKEERGRGNFPDRFSARQFPNYSSELNVNALLLGDSALYLCASSLFSEETQYFGPGTRLLVL.

The V call is TRBV7-6, the J call TRBJ2-5; 7 bases line up with TRBD1. CDR1 is SGHVS and CDR2 is FNYEAQ in the germline V gene. The CDR3 loop spans 16 amino acids. V gave up 4 bases and J gave up 2 bases; unmatched junction bases: 10. The CDR3 nucleotides are TGTGCCAGCAGCTCCCCCCCGGGACAGAGGCAAGAGACCCAGTACTTC. It encodes CASSSPPGQRQETQYF.

The CDR3 loop reads CSVLGTGVGEQYF. CDR3 in DNA: TGCAGCGTTCTCGGGACAGGGGTGGGAGAGCAGTACTTC. The genes are TRBV29-1 and TRBJ2-7; 10 bases are shared with TRBD1. Germline V lookup: CDR1 SQVTM, CDR2 ANQGSEA. The CDR3 is 13 amino acids. The J segment lost 7 bases and the V segment lost 5 bases, leaving 8 bases of the junction unmatched.

The chain joins TRBV9 to TRBJ2-6; a weak D match, TRBD1 (5 bases). This CDR3 has 16 amino acids. With 8 bases removed from V and 1 base from J, the gap between germline ends came to 16 bases. Germline values: CDR1 SGDLS, CDR2 YYNGEE. CDR3 bases: TGTGCCAGTGCTATCCGGCAGGGTTCTGGGGCCAACGTCCTGACTTTC. The encoded protein is CASAIRQGSGANVLTF.

The chain carries TRBV19 and TRBJ2-1; TRBD2 might be the D (6 bases). Per the germline V gene, CDR1 is LNHDA and CDR2 is SQIVND (reference sequence). The CDR3 length is 15 residues. The germline V and J ends were trimmed by 7 bases and 6 bases, with 19 bases remaining between them. Written as DNA, the CDR3 is TGTGCCAGTACCACCCTCCCGGGACTCTTCAATGAGCAGTTCTTC. Amino acid sequence: CASTTLPGLFNEQFF.

This clone was recorded once. The rearrangement links TRBV23-1 to TRBJ1-1, with 8 bases lining up with TRBD1. TRBV23-1 is an ORF; its function is uncertain. The CDR3 sequence is 18 residues long. V was clipped by 0 bases and J by 11 bases; unmatched bases: 20. The CDR3 DNA follows: TGCGCCAGCAGTCAATCGGAGACAGGGGTAAAATTCGGTTTGTTCGCTTTCTTT. Amino acids: CASSQSETGVKFGLFAFF.

The gene calls are TRBV20-1 and TRBJ1-2; a possible D gene is TRBD1 (5 bases). The CDR3 has 15 amino acids. The germline gives CDR1 DFQATT, CDR2 SNEGSKA (reference sequence). Trimming stripped 3 bases from V and 3 bases from J, with 17 bases between. CDR3 sequence reads: CSASGADIGYYGYTF. The DNA for the CDR3 is TGCAGTGCTAGTGGGGCAGACATAGGTTACTATGGCTACACCTTC.

The genes are TRBV29-1 and TRBJ2-2; 7 positions match TRBD2. The junction had 13 bases not matched to a gene; V was cut back by 4 bases and J by 5 bases. Germline lookup yields CDR1 SQVTM and CDR2 ANQGSEA. The CDR3 spans 16 residues. CDR3 sequence: CSVVFLASGSTGELFF. CDR3 coding DNA: TGCAGCGTTGTATTCTTGGCTAGCGGATCTACCGGGGAGCTGTTTTTT.

This chain connects TRBV19 to TRBJ2-3; TRBD2 matches 7 bases. The V gene's germline CDR1 is LNHDA and CDR2 SQIVND (reference sequence). J was trimmed by 8 bases and V by 5 bases; bases with no gene match: 13. The CDR3 is 15 residues long. DNA for the CDR3: TGTGCCAGTAGTCCACTAGCGACAAACGGGGGTACGCAGTATTTT. This sequence encodes CASSPLATNGGTQYF. Full variable domain (missing parts from reference TRBV19 and TRBJ2-3): DGGITQSPKYLFRKEGQNVTLSCEQNLNHDAMYWYRQDPGQGLRLIYYSQIVNDFQKGDIAEGYSVSREKKESFPLTVTSAQKNPTAFYLCASSPLATNGGTQYFGPGTRLTVL.

The chain carries TRBV6-4 and TRBJ1-5; no firm D call. Germline values: CDR1 MRHNA, CDR2 SNTAGT. The V end was cut by 2 bases, the J end by 1 base, with 9 bases between. CDR3 length: 15 residues. CDR3 sequence (DNA): TGTGCCAGCAGTGACCTGGCTAGGAGCAATCAGCCCCAGCATTTT. Amino acid sequence: CASSDLARSNQPQHF.

The gene calls are TRBV7-6 and TRBJ2-3; 14 bases fit TRBD2. CDR1 is SGHVS, CDR2 FNYEAQ, per germline. V shed 5 bases and J 4 bases; nucleotides not matched to a gene: 5. The CDR3 consists of 16 residues. CDR3 in amino acids: CASSLGTSGRSDTQYF. The CDR3 DNA reads TGTGCCAGCAGCCTAGGGACTAGCGGGAGATCAGATACGCAGTATTTT.